This T cell receptor (beta chain) was identified during a study of cytomegalovirus exposure and HLA in healthy donors. Here immunoSEQ multiplex PCR was the method, and the copy in TCRdb shows in-frame clones only, minus some. Of hundreds of thousands of clones in the sample, around 86% were seen once. Germline V gene data show CDR1 as MNHEY and CDR2 as SVGAGI. The CDR3 is 15 amino acids. The germline V and J ends were trimmed by 0 bases and 5 bases, with 13 bases remaining between them. The chain joins TRBV6-5 to TRBJ1-2, with D unclear. This TCR came from a woman aged 18-29 years in good health and CMV-seronegative. The sample was PBMCs. CDR3 nucleotide sequence: TGTGCCAGCAGTTACTCCCCCCGGACTTTTTATGGCTACACCTTC. Its protein product is CASSYSPRTFYGYTF.